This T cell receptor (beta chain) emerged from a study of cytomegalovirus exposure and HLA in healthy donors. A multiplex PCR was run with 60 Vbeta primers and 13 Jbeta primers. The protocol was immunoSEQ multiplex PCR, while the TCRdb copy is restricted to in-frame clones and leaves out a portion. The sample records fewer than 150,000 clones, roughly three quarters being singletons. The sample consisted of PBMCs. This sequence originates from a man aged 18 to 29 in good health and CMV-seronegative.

The CDR3 is CASSLVASRAGGERNEQFF. CDR3 coding DNA: TGTGCCAGCAGCTTAGTCGCGTCGAGGGCAGGGGGCGAGAGGAATGAGCAGTTCTTC. The rearrangement uses TRBV11-2 and TRBJ2-1; TRBD1 matches at 8 bases. The CDR3 is made up of 19 amino acids. With V trimmed by 1 base and J by 7 bases, 18 bases remained unmatched. Germline V gene sequence: CDR1 SGHAT, CDR2 FQNNGV.